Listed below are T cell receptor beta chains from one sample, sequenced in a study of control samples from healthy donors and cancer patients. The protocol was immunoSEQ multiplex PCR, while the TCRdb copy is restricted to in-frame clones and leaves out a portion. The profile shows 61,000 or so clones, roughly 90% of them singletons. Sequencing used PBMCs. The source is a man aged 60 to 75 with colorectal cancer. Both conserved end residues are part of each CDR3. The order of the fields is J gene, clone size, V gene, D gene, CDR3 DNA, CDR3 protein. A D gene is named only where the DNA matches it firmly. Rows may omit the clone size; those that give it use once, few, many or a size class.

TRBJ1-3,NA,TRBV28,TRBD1,TGTGCCAGCAGGACAGGGGCTGGAAACACCATATATTTT,CASRTGAGNTIYF
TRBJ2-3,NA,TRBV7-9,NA,TGTGCCAGCAGCTGGGCGACAGATACGCAGTATTTT,CASSWATDTQYF
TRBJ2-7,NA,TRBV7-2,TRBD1,TGTGCCAGCACGAGGGGCAGGGGGAGCTCCTACGAGCAGTACTTC,CASTRGRGSSYEQYF
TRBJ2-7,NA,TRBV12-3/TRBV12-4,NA,TGTGCCCACACCCCCCACCGCTACGAGCAGTACTTC,CAHTPHRYEQYF
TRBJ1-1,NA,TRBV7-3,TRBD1,TGTGCCAGCAGCCCCGTGGGGGACAGGGCAGATGAAGCTTTCTTT,CASSPVGDRADEAFF
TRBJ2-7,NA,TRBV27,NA,TGTGCCAGCAGTTTTACTAGGCAGTACGAGCAGTACTTC,CASSFTRQYEQYF
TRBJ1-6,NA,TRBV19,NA,TGTGCCAGTAGGGCGGAGGCACATAATTCACCCCTCCACTTT,CASRAEAHNSPLHF
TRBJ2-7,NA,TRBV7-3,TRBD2,TGTGCCAGCAGCTTAATAGCGGGGAGCTCCTACGAGCAGTACTTC,CASSLIAGSSYEQYF
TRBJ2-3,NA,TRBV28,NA,TGTGCCAGCACCCGAGGGGTCCGTACGCAGTATTTT,CASTRGVRTQYF
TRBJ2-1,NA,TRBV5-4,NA,TGTGCCAGCAGCCCCCGACTAGGGGGGAGTAATGAGCAGTTCTTC,CASSPRLGGSNEQFF
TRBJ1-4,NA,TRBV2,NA,TGTGCCAGCATTGGTCTGACCCCAACTAATGAAAAACTGTTTTTT,CASIGLTPTNEKLFF
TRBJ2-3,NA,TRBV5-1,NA,TGCGCCAGCAGCTCCCCCGGGGATACGCAGTATTTT,CASSSPGDTQYF
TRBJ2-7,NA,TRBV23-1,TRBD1,TGCGCCGGGGGAACGGGACAGATCTACGAGCAGTACTTC,CAGGTGQIYEQYF
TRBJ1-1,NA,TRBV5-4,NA,TGTGCCATCTCACCTCAGGGCTATAGCGGTGAAGCTTTCTTT,CAISPQGYSGEAFF
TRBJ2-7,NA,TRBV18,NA,TGTGCCAGCTCACCCACGGGACATCCGAGCTCCTACGAGCAGTACTTC,CASSPTGHPSSYEQYF
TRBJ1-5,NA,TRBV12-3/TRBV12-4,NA,TGTGCCAGCAGTCCGACCGCTCAGCCCCAGCATTTT,CASSPTAQPQHF
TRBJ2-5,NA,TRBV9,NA,TGTGCCAGCAGCGTAGTAGGGGTGGAGACCCAGTACTTC,CASSVVGVETQYF
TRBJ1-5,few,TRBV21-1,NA,TGTGCCAGCAGCAACGGTAACAGGGGTGGTCAGCCCCAGCATTTT,CASSNGNRGGQPQHF
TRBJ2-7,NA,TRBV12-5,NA,TGTGCTAGTGGTAGGGACTTTTTTTACGAGCAGTACTTC,CASGRDFFYEQYF
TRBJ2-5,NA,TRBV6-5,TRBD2,TGTGCCAGCAGAGCTTCTCTAGCGGAAGGAGAGACCCAGTACTTC,CASRASLAEGETQYF
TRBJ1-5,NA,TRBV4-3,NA,TGCGCCAGCAGCTCACGTAGCGGCAATCAGCCCCAGCATTTT,CASSSRSGNQPQHF
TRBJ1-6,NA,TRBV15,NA,TGTGCCACCAGCAGAGAGAAGGGGTCCTCTCTGGGAGCCCTCCACTTT,CATSREKGSSLGALHF
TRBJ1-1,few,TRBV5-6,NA,TGTGCCAGCAGCTTGGGAGCGGGCCGGAACACTGAAGCTTTCTTT,CASSLGAGRNTEAFF